The 4 T cell receptor beta chains presented below share a single source sample, sequenced in a study of T cell clonality in common variable immunodeficiency. Which antigens these TCRs recognize remains unknown. Study-level points and caveats: Fewer deletions and N-nucleotide insertions were reportedly seen in common variable immunodeficiency TCR beta sequences.

Assay used: immunoSEQ multiplex PCR; TCRdb lists only in-frame clones, some missing. Altogether 1,500 or so clones were found in the sample, and no singletons occur. The specimen sequenced was peripheral blood mononuclear cells. These receptors were obtained from a human donor with common variable immunodeficiency.

This clone is judged medium-sized (0.01 to 0.1%). The read finishes 3 residues shy of the CDR3 end, and the germline J gene is used to complete it. This chain links TRBV30 with TRBJ2-3; the match to TRBD1 covers 12 bases. CDR3 size: 13 residues. Trimming at V came to 8 bases and at J to 4 bases, leaving 4 bases not matched to a gene. Germline V gene sequence: CDR1 GTSNPN, CDR2 SVGIG (reference sequence). CDR3 DNA (partial): TGTGCCACCGGGACAGGGGGCCCAGATACG. Its protein is CATGTGGPDT. The entire CDR3 sequence reads CATGTGGPDTQYF.

In its sample, this clone ranks as medium-sized (0.01 to 0.1%). The covered CDR3 bases are TGTGCCAGCAGCCTGGGACAGGGTAAACAAGGGGGC. Protein sequence: CASSLGQGKQGG. The whole CDR3 protein is CASSLGQGKQGGYTF. The chain carries TRBV12-3 or TRBV12-4 and TRBJ1-2; 9 bases line up with TRBD1. The read halts 3 residues ahead of the CDR3 end, with the missing end drawn from the germline J gene. The CDR3 extends over 15 amino acids.

By its share, this clone is medium-sized (0.01 to 0.1%). The CDR3 goes on 3 residues after the read ends, and that part is filled in from the germline J gene. The chain employs TRBV7-9 and TRBJ2-5; weak D call: TRBD2 (6 bases). Germline V lookup: CDR1 SEHNR, CDR2 FQNEAQ (reference sequence). Trimming took off 3 bases at V and 7 bases at J, with 9 bases between the two ends. The CDR3 has 12 residues. The sequenced part of the CDR3 DNA is TGTGCCAGCAGCTTCCTGGGGGGGACC. Translation: CASSFLGGT. The whole CDR3 protein reads CASSFLGGTQYF.

This clone was seen only a few times. Sequencing ends 3 residues short of the CDR3 end; the germline J gene provides the rest. This chain uses TRBV7-9 with TRBJ2-1; no firm D call. V lost 5 bases and J 7 bases, leaving 9 bases between the germline ends. This CDR3 is 12 amino acids long. CDR1 and CDR2 from the germline V gene are SEHNR and FQNEAQ (reference sequence). The DNA read from the CDR3 is TGTGCCAGCAGCCCGACACCGAATGAG. Translating it yields CASSPTPNE. The whole CDR3 reads CASSPTPNEQFF.